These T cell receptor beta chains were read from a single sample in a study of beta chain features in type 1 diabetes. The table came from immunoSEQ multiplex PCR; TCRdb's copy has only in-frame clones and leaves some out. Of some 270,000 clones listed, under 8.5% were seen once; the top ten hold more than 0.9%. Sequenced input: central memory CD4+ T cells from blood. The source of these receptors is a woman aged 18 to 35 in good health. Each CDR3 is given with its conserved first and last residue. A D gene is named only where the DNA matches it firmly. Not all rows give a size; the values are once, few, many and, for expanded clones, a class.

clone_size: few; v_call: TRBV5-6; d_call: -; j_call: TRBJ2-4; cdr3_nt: TGTGCCAGCAGCCCCACAGTAGCCAAAAACATTCAGTACTTC; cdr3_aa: CASSPTVAKNIQYF
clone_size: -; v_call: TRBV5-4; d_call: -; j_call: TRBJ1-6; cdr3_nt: TGTGCCAGCAGCACCGCAACAGGGAGGACCCTCCACTTT; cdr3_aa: CASSTATGRTLHF
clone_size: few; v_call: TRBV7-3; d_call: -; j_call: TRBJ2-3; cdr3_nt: TGTGCCAGCAGCAAGGTCCCCTTGAGCAGCACAGATACGCAGTATTTT; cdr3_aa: CASSKVPLSSTDTQYF
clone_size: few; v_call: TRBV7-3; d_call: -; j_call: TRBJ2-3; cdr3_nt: TGTGCCAGCAGCTTTGGGGGCACAGATACGCAGTATTTT; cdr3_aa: CASSFGGTDTQYF
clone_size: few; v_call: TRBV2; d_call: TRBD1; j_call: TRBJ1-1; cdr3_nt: TGTGCCAGCAGAGACAGGCAGGGGGTGTCTGAAGCTTTCTTT; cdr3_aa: CASRDRQGVSEAFF
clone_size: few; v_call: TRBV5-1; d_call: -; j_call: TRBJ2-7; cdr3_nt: TGCGCCAGCAGCCTGGGGGGAAACGACGTTCCGTACTTC; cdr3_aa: CASSLGGNDVPYF
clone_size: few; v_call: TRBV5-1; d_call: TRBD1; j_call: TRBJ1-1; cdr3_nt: TGCGCCAGCAGCTCGAGGACAGGGGGGAGCACTGAAGCTTTCTTT; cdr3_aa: CASSSRTGGSTEAFF
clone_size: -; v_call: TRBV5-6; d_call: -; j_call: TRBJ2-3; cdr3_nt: TGTGCCAGCAGCCCTGGAGGGGTGAGAGGAGCAGATACGCAGTATTTT; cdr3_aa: CASSPGGVRGADTQYF
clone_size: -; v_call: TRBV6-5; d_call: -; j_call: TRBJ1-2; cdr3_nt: TGTGCCAGCAGTCAAGGGGTGAATGGCTACACCTTC; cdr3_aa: CASSQGVNGYTF
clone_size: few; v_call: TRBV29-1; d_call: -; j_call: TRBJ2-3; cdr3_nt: TGCAGCTCGACTTGGGGTATGGATACGCAGTATTTT; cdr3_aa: CSSTWGMDTQYF
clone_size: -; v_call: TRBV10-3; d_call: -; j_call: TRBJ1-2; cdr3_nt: TGTGCCATCAGTGAGAATACTAACTATGGCTACACCTTC; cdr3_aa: CAISENTNYGYTF
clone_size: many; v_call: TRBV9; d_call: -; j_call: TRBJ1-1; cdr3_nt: TGTGCCAGCAGTTCACGGATGGATGGAGCTGAAGCTTTCTTT; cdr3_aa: CASSSRMDGAEAFF
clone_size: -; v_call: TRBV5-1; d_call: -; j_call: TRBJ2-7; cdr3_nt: TGCGCCAGCAGCTTGGCCGGTCAGACCTACGAGCAGTACTTC; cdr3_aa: CASSLAGQTYEQYF
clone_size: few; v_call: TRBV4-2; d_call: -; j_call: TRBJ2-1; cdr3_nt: TGTGCCAGCAGCCAAGATATAGTGGGACTGATAAACAATGAGCAGTTCTTC; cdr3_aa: CASSQDIVGLINNEQFF
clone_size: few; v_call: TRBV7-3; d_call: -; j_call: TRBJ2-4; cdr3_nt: TGTGCCAGCAGCCTTCCTCGGGACTCTCCGTACTTC; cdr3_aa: CASSLPRDSPYF
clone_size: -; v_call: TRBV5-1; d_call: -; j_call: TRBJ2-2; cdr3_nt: TGCGCCAGCAGATCTACAACAGGGAACTCGAACGGGGAGCTGTTTTTT; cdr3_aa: CASRSTTGNSNGELFF
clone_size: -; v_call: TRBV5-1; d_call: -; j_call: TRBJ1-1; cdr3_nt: TGCGCCAGCAGCTTATCTGGGCAGAACACTGAAGCTTTCTTT; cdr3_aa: CASSLSGQNTEAFF
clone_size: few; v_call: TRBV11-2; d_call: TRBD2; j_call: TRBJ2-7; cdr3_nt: TGTGCCAGCACCAATGGACTAGCGGGATCCGAGCAGTACTTC; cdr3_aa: CASTNGLAGSEQYF
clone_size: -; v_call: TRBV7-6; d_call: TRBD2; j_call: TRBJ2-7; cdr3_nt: TGTGCCAGCACCAGGACTAGCGGGAGTTACGAGCAGTACTTC; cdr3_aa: CASTRTSGSYEQYF
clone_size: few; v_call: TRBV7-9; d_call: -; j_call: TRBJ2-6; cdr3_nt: TGTGCCAGCAGCACCAGGGTGGCGGCTGGGGCCAACGTCCTGACTTTC; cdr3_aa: CASSTRVAAGANVLTF
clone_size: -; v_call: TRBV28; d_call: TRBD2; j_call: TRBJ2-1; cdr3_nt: TGTGCCAGCAGCCGTCGGCTAGCGGGGGGGCTAGACAATGAGCAGTTCTTC; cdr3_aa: CASSRRLAGGLDNEQFF
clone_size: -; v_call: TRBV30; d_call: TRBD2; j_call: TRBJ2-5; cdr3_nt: TGTGCCTGGAGTGTACAAGCCCTAGCGGAAAAAGAGACCCAGTACTTC; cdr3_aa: CAWSVQALAEKETQYF
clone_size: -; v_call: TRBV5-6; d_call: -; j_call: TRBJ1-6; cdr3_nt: TGTGCCAGCAGCTTGATGACCTCCCAACTTTATAATTCACCCCTCCACTTT; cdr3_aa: CASSLMTSQLYNSPLHF
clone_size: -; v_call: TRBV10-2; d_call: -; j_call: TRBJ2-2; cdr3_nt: TGCGCCAGCAGACTAGGACAAACCGGGGAGCTGTTTTTT; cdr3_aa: CASRLGQTGELFF
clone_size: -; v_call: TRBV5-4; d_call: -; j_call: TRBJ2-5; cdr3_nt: TGTGCCAGCAGCGTAGCGGACCAAGAGACCCAGTACTTC; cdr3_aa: CASSVADQETQYF
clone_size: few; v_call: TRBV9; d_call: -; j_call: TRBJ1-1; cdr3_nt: TGTGCCAGCAGCGTCACAGGGCTAAACACTGAAGCTTTCTTT; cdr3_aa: CASSVTGLNTEAFF
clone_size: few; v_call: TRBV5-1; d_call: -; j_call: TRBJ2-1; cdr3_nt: TGCGCCAGCAGCTTGTGGCAGGTCGGCGTTGAGCAGTTCTTC; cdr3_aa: CASSLWQVGVEQFF
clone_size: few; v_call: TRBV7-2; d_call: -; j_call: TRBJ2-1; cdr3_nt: TGTGCCAGCAGCTTAGAGGGACTCTCCTACAATGAGCAGTTCTTC; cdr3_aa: CASSLEGLSYNEQFF
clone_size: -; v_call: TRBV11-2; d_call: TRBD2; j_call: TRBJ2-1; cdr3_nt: TGTGCCAGCAGCTTACGACAACTAGCGGGAGTCAATGAGCAGTTCTTC; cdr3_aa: CASSLRQLAGVNEQFF
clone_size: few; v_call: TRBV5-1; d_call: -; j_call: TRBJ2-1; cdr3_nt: TGCGCCAGCAGCTTGATTCCGGGTAATGAGCAGTTCTTC; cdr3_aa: CASSLIPGNEQFF
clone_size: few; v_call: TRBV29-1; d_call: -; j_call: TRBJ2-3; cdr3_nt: TGCAGCGTAGTACGGACGGGTAGCACAGATACGCAGTATTTT; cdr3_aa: CSVVRTGSTDTQYF
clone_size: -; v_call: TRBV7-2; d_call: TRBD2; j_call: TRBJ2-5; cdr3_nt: TGTGCCAGCAGCTTAAGGCTAGCGGGGGGCCTCGAGACCCAGTACTTC; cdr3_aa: CASSLRLAGGLETQYF
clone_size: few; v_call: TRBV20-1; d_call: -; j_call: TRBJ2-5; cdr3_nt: TGCAGTGCGGTGGGGAAGGAGACCCAGTACTTC; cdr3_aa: CSAVGKETQYF
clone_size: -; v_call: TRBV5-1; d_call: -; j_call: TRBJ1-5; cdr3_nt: TGCGCCAGCAGCCCCGACGGCAATCAGCCCCAGCATTTT; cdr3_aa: CASSPDGNQPQHF
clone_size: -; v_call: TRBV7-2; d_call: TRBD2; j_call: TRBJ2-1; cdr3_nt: TGTGCCAGCAGCCCGACTAGCGGGAAATCATACAATGAGCAGTTCTTC; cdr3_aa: CASSPTSGKSYNEQFF
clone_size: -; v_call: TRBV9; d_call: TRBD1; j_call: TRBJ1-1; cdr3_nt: TGTGCCAGCAGCGGGAACAGGGGAACTGAAGCTTTCTTT; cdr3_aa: CASSGNRGTEAFF
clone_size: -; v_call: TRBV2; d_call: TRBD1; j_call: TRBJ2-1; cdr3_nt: TGTGCCAGCAGTCCCACGGGACAGGGGGATGAGCAGTTCTTC; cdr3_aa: CASSPTGQGDEQFF
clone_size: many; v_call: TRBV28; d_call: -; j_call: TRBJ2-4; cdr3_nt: TGTGCCAGCAGTTGGCAGGGAAACATTCAGTACTTC; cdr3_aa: CASSWQGNIQYF
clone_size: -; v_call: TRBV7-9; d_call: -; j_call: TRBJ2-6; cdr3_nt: TGTGCCAGCAGCAAGGCCGGCCCCGGGGCCAACGTCCTGACTTTC; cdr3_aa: CASSKAGPGANVLTF
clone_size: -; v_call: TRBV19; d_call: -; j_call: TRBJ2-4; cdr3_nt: TGTGCCAGTAAGGCTGGGGGGTCCGAAAACATTCAGTACTTC; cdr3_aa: CASKAGGSENIQYF
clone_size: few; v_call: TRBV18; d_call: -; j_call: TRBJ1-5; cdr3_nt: TGTGCCAGCTCTACGAACCCTGGCAATCAGCCCCAGCATTTT; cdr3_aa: CASSTNPGNQPQHF